The 22 T cell receptor beta chains reported below all come from one sample, sequenced in a study of T cell clonality in common variable immunodeficiency. Measured with immunoSEQ multiplex PCR; TCRdb has only the in-frame clones, and not every one. The sample shows about 60,000 clones, none of them appearing just once. The sequenced material came from peripheral blood mononuclear cells. The receptor source for this set is a person between 18 and 75 years old in good health.

This clone was seen repeatedly, ten times or more. The read stops 3 residues short of the end of the CDR3; the missing end is completed from the germline J gene. The J gene is TRBJ2-2, the V gene TRBV19; 11 positions match TRBD2. CDR1 and CDR2 (germline): LNHDA, SQIVND (reference sequence). CDR3 size: 15 residues. J was trimmed by 4 bases and V by 7 bases; bases with no gene match: 5. CDR3 DNA (partial): TGTGCCAGTACCTTAGCGGGAGGGGCCACCGGGGAG. It specifies CASTLAGGATGE. The CDR3 in its entirety is CASTLAGGATGELFF.

Ten or more counts support this clone. From the germline J gene comes the end of the CDR3, since the read stops 3 residues before it. The chain couples TRBV2 to TRBJ1-6; 8 nucleotides align to TRBD1. V was clipped by 7 bases and J by 9 bases; unmatched bases: 5. CDR3 length: 13 residues. CDR1 and CDR2 from the germline V gene are SNHLY and FYNNEI. The sequenced part of the CDR3 DNA is TGTGCCAGCATAGACAGGGGAGGTTCACCC. Translating gives CASIDRGGSP. The whole CDR3 region reads CASIDRGGSPLHF. The full variable domain, rest sourced from reference TRBV2 and TRBJ1-6, is EPEVTQTPSHQVTQMGQEVILRCVPISNHLYFYWYRQILGQKVEFLVSFYNNEISEKSEIFDDQFSVERPDGSNFTLKIRSTKLEDSAMYFCASIDRGGSPLHFGNGTRLTVT.

This clone has ten or more counts. Read sequence stops 3 residues before the CDR3 end, and the germline J gene provides the missing end. V and J are TRBV6-1 and TRBJ2-7; a weak D match, TRBD2 (5 bases). The CDR3 is 13 amino acids. The V end lost 1 base, the J end lost 6 bases, and 10 bases lay between the germline ends. Germline CDR1 is MNHNS and CDR2 is SASEGT. CDR3 residues: CASSEVPGVEQYF. Incomplete CDR3 DNA: TGTGCCAGCAGTGAAGTTCCCGGGGTCGAG.

This clone was detected many times. The CDR3 is cut off 3 residues early in the read; its end comes from the germline J gene. The chain links TRBV11-2 to TRBJ2-7; 9 bases line up with TRBD1. J gave up 3 bases and V 1 base, and 4 bases lay outside the gene matches. The CDR3 sequence is 15 residues long. Looked up from germline, CDR1 is SGHAT and CDR2 is FQNNGV. CDR3 sequence: CASSLVGQGLYEQYF. CDR3 DNA (partial): TGTGCCAGCAGCTTAGTGGGACAGGGTCTCTACGAG.

A note on this clone: The read ends 3 residues early relative to the CDR3; the germline J gene fills the gap. The chain combines TRBV5-1 with TRBJ2-7; 8 positions match TRBD2. CDR1 SGHRS and CDR2 YFSETQ come from the germline V gene. The V and J ends lost 0 bases and 3 bases, in that order; junction bases with no gene match: 5. This CDR3 has 15 amino acids. CDR3 residues: CASSLAGGAIYEQYF. CDR3 DNA, as far as it was read: TGCGCCAGCAGCTTGGCCGGGGGGGCCATCTACGAG.

In its sample, this clone was seen many times. The CDR3 goes on 3 residues after the read ends, and that part is filled in from the germline J gene. The chain recombines TRBV28 with TRBJ2-7; weak D call: TRBD1 (5 bases). Between the trimmed V and J ends, which lost 10 bases and 2 bases, there was a span of 12 bases. Germline V CDR1 and CDR2: MDHEN, SYDVKM. The CDR3 loop spans 12 amino acids. The sequenced CDR3 bases are TGTGCCATCCAGGGTAGACCCTACGAG. As protein: CAIQGRPYE. The CDR3, in full, reads CAIQGRPYEQYF.

This clone was detected ten times or more. The read ends 3 residues shy of where the CDR3 ends; the end is completed using the germline J gene. V usage is TRBV20-1 and J usage is TRBJ2-7, with 7 bases aligning to TRBD2. The CDR3 has 16 residues. V was clipped by 1 base and J by 2 bases; unmatched bases: 11. Germline assignment: CDR1 DFQATT and CDR2 SNEGSKA (reference sequence). The CDR3 here is CSARGGGLSEPYEQYF. The CDR3 bases that were read are TGCAGTGCTAGAGGGGGGGGACTAAGCGAACCCTACGAG.

This clone was counted many times. The CDR3 is cut off 3 residues early in the read; its end comes from the germline J gene. V and J are TRBV30 and TRBJ1-6; TRBD1 might be the D (5 bases). V lost 2 bases, J lost 0 bases, and 14 bases lay in between. This CDR3 comprises 17 residues. In germline, CDR1 is GTSNPN, CDR2 SVGIG (reference sequence). The covered CDR3 bases are TGTGCCTGGAGTCCGGGACTCCGGAGCTCCTATAATTCACCC. Protein sequence: CAWSPGLRSSYNSP. The whole CDR3 is CAWSPGLRSSYNSPLHF. Drawing the rest from reference TRBV30 and TRBJ1-6, the complete variable domain is SQTIHQWPATLVQPVGSPLSLECTVEGTSNPNLYWYRQAAGRGLQLLFYSVGIGQISSEVPQNLSASRPQDRQFILSSKKLLLSDSGFYLCAWSPGLRSSYNSPLHFGNGTRLTVT.

This clone has at least ten counts. CDR3 bases read: TGTGCCAGCAGCTTAGTTGGACAGACACAAGAGACC. It encodes CASSLVGQTQET. In full, the CDR3 reads CASSLVGQTQETQYF. The rearrangement joins TRBV7-2 to TRBJ2-5, with TRBD1 as a possible D gene (6 bases). The CDR3 is cut off 3 residues early in the read; its end comes from the germline J gene. This CDR3 spans 15 amino acids. V shed 1 base and J shed 2 bases, with 11 bases lying between them. Per the germline V gene, CDR1 is SGHTA and CDR2 is FQGNSA.

In its sample, this clone was seen many times. The CDR3 is cut off 3 residues early in the read; its end comes from the germline J gene. The chain links TRBV6-1 to TRBJ1-2; TRBD1 matches 10 bases. The CDR3 is 14 residues long. From germline, CDR1 is MNHNS and CDR2 SASEGT. Losses at the gene ends were 0 bases for V and 7 bases for J; bases not matched to a gene: 2. This CDR3 reads CASSEAGQGFGYTF. CDR3 DNA (partial): TGTGCCAGCAGTGAAGCGGGACAGGGGTTTGGC.

This clone appeared many times. The CDR3 bases that were read are TGTGCCTGGAGCTCCGGGGCCGGGGGCTCCTACAATGAG. The encoded protein is CAWSSGAGGSYNE. The full CDR3 protein reads CAWSSGAGGSYNEQFF. The chain carries TRBV30 and TRBJ2-1, with D possibly TRBD2 on 6 matching bases. The CDR3 end lies 3 residues beyond the end of the read and is filled in from the germline J gene. CDR1 is GTSNPN and CDR2 is SVGIG in the germline V gene (reference sequence). The CDR3 consists of 16 residues. The V and J ends lost 3 bases and 0 bases respectively, with 15 bases between them.

This clone was counted many times. The CDR3 is CASSVDQRSTDTQYF. The DNA read from the CDR3 is TGTGCCAGCAGCGTAGATCAGCGAAGCACAGATACG. The chain is built from TRBV9 and TRBJ2-3; D call uncertain. The CDR3 is cut off 3 residues early in the read; its end comes from the germline J gene. The CDR3 is made up of 15 amino acids. The germline V gene encodes CDR1 SGDLS and CDR2 YYNGEE. Trimming shortened V by 0 bases and J by 0 bases, and 8 bases separated the two germline ends.

The sample holds many counts of this clone. The read gets to within 3 residues of the CDR3 end, and the germline J gene fills in the rest. V is TRBV11-3 and J is TRBJ1-2; TRBD1 is a possible D gene (5 bases). Deletions cut 5 bases from V and 6 bases from J, with 10 bases between. The CDR3 covers 12 residues. In germline, CDR1 is SGHNT, CDR2 YENEEA. The covered CDR3 bases are TGTGCCAGCAGCCCCCGGGGGGATGGC. As protein: CASSPRGDG. The CDR3 in full is CASSPRGDGYTF.

Comment on this clone: The read finishes 3 residues shy of the CDR3 end, and the germline J gene is used to complete it. The genes are TRBV19 and TRBJ2-1; D might be TRBD1 (6 bases). Trimming removed 7 bases from V and 6 bases from J, with 10 bases in between. The CDR3 length is 12 residues. Germline lookup yields CDR1 LNHDA and CDR2 SQIVND (reference sequence). The sequenced part of the CDR3 DNA is TGTGCCAGTAACCCGGACAGCAATGAG. This encodes CASNPDSNE. In full, the CDR3 is CASNPDSNEQFF.

This clone appeared many times. The CDR3 end lies 3 residues beyond the end of the read and is filled in from the germline J gene. The chain joins TRBV28 to TRBJ2-5; 7 bases line up with TRBD1. CDR3 length: 15 amino acids. V trimming: 5 bases; J trimming: 1 base; junction bases outside the gene matches: 7. In germline, CDR1 is MDHEN, CDR2 SYDVKM. CDR3 residues: CASSPGTEFQETQYF. The DNA read from the CDR3 is TGTGCCAGCAGTCCGGGGACAGAGTTCCAAGAGACC.

A note on this clone: The junction shows a germline mismatch at one end, possibly a read error. Read coverage stops 3 residues before the CDR3 terminus; the germline J gene supplies the remainder. This chain joins TRBV6-2 or TRBV6-3 and TRBJ2-2; 10 nucleotides agree with TRBD2. CDR3 length: 16 residues. CDR1 MNHEY and CDR2 SVGEGT come from the germline V gene. Incomplete CDR3 DNA: TGTGCCAGCAGTTGCCAGCGGGAGGGCCCCACCGAGGAG. Amino acids: CASSCQREGPTEE. The full-length CDR3 reads as CASSCQREGPTEELFF.

On this clone itself: The read stops 3 residues short of the end of the CDR3; the missing end is completed from the germline J gene. The rearrangement joins TRBV2 to TRBJ1-6, with D possibly TRBD1 on 6 matching bases. The length of the CDR3 is 15 residues. Trimming stripped 5 bases from V and 4 bases from J, with 12 bases between. From germline, CDR1 is SNHLY and CDR2 FYNNEI. CDR3 in amino acids: CASSNGDTYNSPLHF. CDR3 DNA, as far as it was read: TGTGCCAGCAGTAATGGGGACACGTATAATTCACCC.

This clone was counted at least ten times. The germline gene is not matched at one end of the junction; a read error may be the cause. The observed sequence ends 3 residues before the CDR3 terminus, with the missing tail filled in from the germline J gene. The genes are TRBV4-2 and TRBJ1-3; D gene unclear. The CDR3 is made up of 17 amino acids. CDR1 LGHNA and CDR2 YNFKEQ come from the germline V gene. The CDR3 here is CASSQDRFRDSGNTIYF. The sequenced part of the CDR3 DNA is TGCGCCAGCAGCCAAGATCGTTTTCGCGACTCTGGAAACACC.

This clone was seen repeatedly, ten times or more. The sequence runs out 3 residues before the end of the CDR3; the remainder is reconstructed from the germline J gene. The chain recombines TRBV12-3 or TRBV12-4 with TRBJ2-2; the D gene is possibly TRBD2 (7 bases). The CDR3 spans 14 residues. The V end lost 6 bases, the J end lost 7 bases, and 15 bases lay between the germline ends. CDR3 sequence reads: CASSPFGGHGELFF. The sequenced part of the CDR3 DNA is TGTGCCAGCAGCCCATTCGGGGGGCACGGGGAG.

This clone was observed many times. Read data end 3 residues before the CDR3 end; the end is taken from the germline J gene. The chain joins TRBV20-1 to TRBJ2-1; 8 bases align to TRBD2. V lost 1 base, J lost 8 bases, and 7 bases stayed unmatched. The CDR3 contains 14 residues. The germline V gene has CDR1 DFQATT and CDR2 SNEGSKA (reference sequence). The CDR3 reads CSARGGLGMDEQFF. CDR3 DNA (partial): TGCAGTGCTAGAGGGGGACTAGGTATGGATGAG.

This clone was observed many times. The read falls 3 residues short of the CDR3 end, and the missing part is taken from the germline J gene. The rearrangement links TRBV5-1 to TRBJ2-2; TRBD2 matches at 9 bases. Trimming removed 1 base from V and 7 bases from J; junction bases left unmatched: 8. The CDR3 spans 16 residues. Germline CDR1 reads SGHRS; CDR2 reads YFSETQ. Here the CDR3 reads CASSLMVAGAGGELFF. The CDR3 DNA, read in part, is TGCGCCAGCAGCTTGATGGTAGCGGGAGCGGGCGGGGAG.

This clone was picked up a small number of times. Sequencing ends 3 residues short of the CDR3 end; the germline J gene provides the rest. This chain uses TRBV18 with TRBJ2-7; 9 bases agree with TRBD2. With V trimmed by 6 bases and J by 5 bases, 14 bases remained unmatched. CDR3 length: 16 amino acids. Germline values: CDR1 KGHSH, CDR2 LQKENI. The CDR3 reads CASSRGVDSGSHEQYF. Partial CDR3 DNA: TGTGCCAGCTCGCGCGGGGTTGATAGCGGGAGTCACGAG.